These T cell receptor beta chains were read from a single sample in a study of CD8 T cells in Susac syndrome. Each CDR3 protein is one row after TCRdb ran MiXCR on the immunoSEQ multiplex PCR reads. The sample lists 150,000 to 200,000 distinct CDR3 sequences, 92% occurring once. The sample comprised CD4+ T cells from PBMCs. These receptors all come from a human donor in good health. CDR3s include the opening cysteine and the closing phenylalanine or tryptophan. The order of the fields is J gene, V gene, CDR3 protein.

TRBJ1-4 TRBV3-1 CASSRQLPQGAEKLFF
TRBJ2-7 TRBV19 CASRGSGNYEQYF
TRBJ2-2 TRBV4-3 CASSHLPGTTTGELFF
TRBJ2-5 TRBV7-7 CASSSSGGGAGIETQYF
TRBJ1-5 TRBV28 CASRDTGGGNQPQHF
TRBJ2-2 TRBV2 CASILSGDTGELFF
TRBJ2-7 TRBV18 CASSPEGAGAVYEQYF
TRBJ1-1 TRBV21-1 CARRNKNTEAFF
TRBJ1-1 TRBV6-6 CASSYPNRALNTEAFF
TRBJ1-2 TRBV7-2 CASSFQSSSGLRGYTF
TRBJ1-4 TRBV20-1 CSATTGYEKLFF
TRBJ1-2 TRBV5-1 CASSLSTGTFYGYTF
TRBJ1-5 TRBV18 CASSPDRSNQPQHF
TRBJ2-2 TRBV24-1 CATSAAGELFF
TRBJ1-5 TRBV6-5 CASSYGGPAGPQHF
TRBJ2-2 TRBV19 CASSIVGARGTGELFF
TRBJ2-5 TRBV30 CAWSTGLAGSQETQYF
TRBJ2-3 TRBV24-1 CATSDFSRGDTQYF
TRBJ2-7 TRBV19 CASSPGTSFPYEQYF
TRBJ2-5 TRBV2 CASRVTSGGYQETQYF
TRBJ2-2 TRBV7-9 CASSRTGAPGELFF
TRBJ2-3 TRBV7-2 CASSLGHGTDTQYF
TRBJ2-1 TRBV20-1 CSARDVSSSYNEQFF
TRBJ2-1 TRBV5-1 CASSSGLAGALYNEQFF
TRBJ1-3 TRBV5-1 CASSLGDYGNTIYF
TRBJ2-5 TRBV20-1 CSGTTAFSPRPETQYF
TRBJ1-1 TRBV7-3 CASSLTANTEAFF
TRBJ2-7 TRBV2 CASREPGQGAREQYF